The 12 T cell receptor beta chains below all came from one sample that was sequenced in a study of technical replicates of blood from four donors. The assay was immunoSEQ multiplex PCR, and TCRdb's table has in-frame clones only and misses some. The sample includes tens of thousands of clones, approximately 95% seen only once; the top ten take about 0.25%. The sample was T cells isolated from PBMCs. The receptors were gathered from a human donor in good health.

This clone was recorded only once. This chain joins TRBV6-4 and TRBJ2-3, with 9 nucleotides matching TRBD2. Germline CDR1 is MRHNA and CDR2 is SNTAGT. This CDR3 is 14 amino acids long. V trimming: 6 bases; J trimming: 4 bases; junction bases outside the gene matches: 5. CDR3 nucleotide sequence: TGTGCCAGCAGCGCGGGACTAGCCCCAGATACGCAGTATTTT. Residues: CASSAGLAPDTQYF.

The chain combines TRBV2 with TRBJ2-7; maybe TRBD1 (7 bases). Germline-derived CDR1 and CDR2 are SNHLY and FYNNEI. This CDR3 comprises 14 residues. Trimming removed 10 bases from V and 3 bases from J, with 19 bases in between. The CDR3: CATKDGQGGYEQYF. In DNA, the CDR3 is TGTGCCACCAAAGACGGGCAGGGGGGCTACGAGCAGTACTTC. Looking up the rest from reference TRBV2 and TRBJ2-7 gives the full variable domain: EPEVTQTPSHQVTQMGQEVILRCVPISNHLYFYWYRQILGQKVEFLVSFYNNEISEKSEIFDDQFSVERPDGSNFTLKIRSTKLEDSAMYFCATKDGQGGYEQYFGPGTRLTVT.

This rearrangement joins TRBV2 to TRBJ2-7; 9 bases map to TRBD1. The CDR3 sequence is 14 residues long. J was trimmed by 2 bases and V by 8 bases; bases with no gene match: 7. Germline-derived CDR1 and CDR2 are SNHLY and FYNNEI. CDR3 sequence (DNA): TGTGCCAGCGGCGACAGGGGGGGTCCCTACGAGCAGTACTTC. Protein sequence: CASGDRGGPYEQYF.

The rearrangement joins TRBV10-1 to TRBJ2-1; 7 nucleotides match TRBD2. This CDR3 is built from 14 residues. Germline CDR1 WNHNN, CDR2 SYGVQD (reference sequence). V shed 0 bases, J shed 10 bases, and the junction held 6 bases outside the gene matches. The CDR3 protein is CASSESSGGFEQFF. Here the CDR3 DNA reads TGCGCCAGCAGTGAGTCGTCCGGGGGGTTCGAGCAGTTCTTC.

The chain links TRBV21-1 to TRBJ1-5; the table assigns TRBD1, which was not confirmed against the DNA. TRBV21-1 is reported as a pseudogene. The length of the CDR3 is 17 residues. DNA of the CDR3: TGTGCCAGCCCACCGGGACAGGGAGGTCTAGGCAATCAGCCCCAGCATTTT. It encodes CASPPGQGGLGNQPQHF.

The V and J genes are TRBV7-8 and TRBJ2-3; D is unclear. The germline gives CDR1 SGHVS, CDR2 FQNEAQ. The CDR3 totals 12 residues. Trimming stripped 3 bases from V and 7 bases from J, with 8 bases between. The CDR3 bases are TGTGCCAGCAGCTTTCCAGTTAATACGCAGTATTTT. The encoded protein is CASSFPVNTQYF.

Only a few counts were recorded for this clone. This rearrangement joins TRBV5-1 to TRBJ1-1, with D possibly being TRBD1 (5 bases). The length of the CDR3 is 17 residues. V gave up 4 bases and J gave up 0 bases, with 19 bases separating them. Germline CDR1 is SGHRS and CDR2 is YFSETQ. The CDR3 loop is CASSREGTGSLNTEAFF. The CDR3 DNA follows: TGCGCCAGCAGCCGGGAGGGAACAGGATCGTTGAACACTGAAGCTTTCTTT.

This clone was recorded once. The chain uses TRBV6-5 and TRBJ1-2; 8 nucleotides agree with TRBD1. CDR1 and CDR2 (germline): MNHEY, SVGAGI. V lost 6 bases, J lost 3 bases, and 6 bases stayed unmatched. The CDR3 is 14 residues long. The CDR3 DNA sequence: TGTGCCAGCAGAGGGACAGGCCAAGACTATGGCTACACCTTC. It codes for CASRGTGQDYGYTF.

Here the CDR3 DNA reads TGCGCCAGCAGCCAAGCGAGGGGACAGCTTAATCAGCCCCAGCATTTT. It codes for CASSQARGQLNQPQHF. The chain combines TRBV4-1 with TRBJ1-5, with 7 bases lining up with TRBD1. Trimming cost V 1 base and J 4 bases; bases outside gene matches: 7. The CDR3 sequence is 16 residues long. Per germline, CDR1 MGHRA and CDR2 YSYEKL.

This clone showed up many times. The chain uses TRBV4-1 and TRBJ2-1, with D possibly matching TRBD1 (5 bases). V lost 6 bases and J lost 0, with 12 bases in between. CDR3 length: 15 amino acids. Germline V gene lookup returns CDR1 MGHRA and CDR2 YSYEKL. The CDR3: CASRRQTDSYNEQFF. The CDR3 DNA reads as TGCGCCAGCAGGCGGCAGACAGACTCCTACAATGAGCAGTTCTTC.

V is TRBV7-9 and J is TRBJ1-2; 12 positions agree with TRBD1. V trimming: 5 bases; J trimming: 8 bases; junction bases outside the gene matches: 6. Germline V CDR1 and CDR2: SEHNR, FQNEAQ (reference sequence). CDR3 size: 14 residues. This CDR3 reads CASSAGQGAEGYTF. DNA of the CDR3: TGTGCCAGCAGCGCGGGACAGGGGGCGGAAGGCTACACCTTC.

The chain employs TRBV19 and TRBJ1-1; D not certain. The germline gives CDR1 LNHDA, CDR2 SQIVND (reference sequence). Trimming took off 2 bases at V and 0 bases at J, with 7 bases between the two ends. This CDR3 is 14 amino acids long. The CDR3, as DNA: TGTGCCAGTAGTATACGCGGGCTGAACACTGAAGCTTTCTTT. Amino acid sequence: CASSIRGLNTEAFF.